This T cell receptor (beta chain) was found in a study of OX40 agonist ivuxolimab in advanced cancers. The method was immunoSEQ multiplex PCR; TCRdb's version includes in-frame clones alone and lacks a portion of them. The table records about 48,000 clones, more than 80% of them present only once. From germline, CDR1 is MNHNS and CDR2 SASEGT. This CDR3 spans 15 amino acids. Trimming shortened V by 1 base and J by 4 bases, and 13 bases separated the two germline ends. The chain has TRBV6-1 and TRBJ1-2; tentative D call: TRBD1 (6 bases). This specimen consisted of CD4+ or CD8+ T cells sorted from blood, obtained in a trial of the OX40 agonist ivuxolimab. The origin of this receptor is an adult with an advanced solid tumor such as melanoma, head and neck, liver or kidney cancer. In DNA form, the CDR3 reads TGTGCCAGCAGTGAAGTTCCAGGGGACCCCTATGGCTACACCTTC. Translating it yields CASSEVPGDPYGYTF.